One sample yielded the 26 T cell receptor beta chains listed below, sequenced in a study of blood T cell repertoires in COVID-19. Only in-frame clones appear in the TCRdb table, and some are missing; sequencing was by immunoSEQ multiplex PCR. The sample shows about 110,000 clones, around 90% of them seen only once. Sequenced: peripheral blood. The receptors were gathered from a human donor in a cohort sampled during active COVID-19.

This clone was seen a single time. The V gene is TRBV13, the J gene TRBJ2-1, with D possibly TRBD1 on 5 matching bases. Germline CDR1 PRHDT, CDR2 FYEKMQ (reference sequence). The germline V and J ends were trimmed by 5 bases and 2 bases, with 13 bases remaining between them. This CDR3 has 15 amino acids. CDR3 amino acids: CASSQGARTYNEQFF. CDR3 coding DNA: TGTGCCAGCAGCCAAGGGGCCAGAACCTACAATGAGCAGTTCTTC.

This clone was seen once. DNA of the CDR3: TGTGCCAGCAGGTACACACTAGCGGGCACAGATACGCAGTATTTT. This gives the protein CASRYTLAGTDTQYF. V is TRBV9 and J is TRBJ2-3; 8 bases line up with TRBD2. This CDR3 is 15 amino acids long. Trimming took 5 bases from V and 1 from J; bases not matched to a gene: 6. Per the germline V gene, CDR1 is SGDLS and CDR2 is YYNGEE. Filled out from reference TRBV9 and TRBJ2-3, the complete variable domain reads DSGVTQTPKHLITATGQRVTLRCSPRSGDLSVYWYQQSLDQGLQFLIQYYNGEERAKGNILERFSAQQFPDLHSELNLSSLELGDSALYFCASRYTLAGTDTQYFGPGTRLTVL.

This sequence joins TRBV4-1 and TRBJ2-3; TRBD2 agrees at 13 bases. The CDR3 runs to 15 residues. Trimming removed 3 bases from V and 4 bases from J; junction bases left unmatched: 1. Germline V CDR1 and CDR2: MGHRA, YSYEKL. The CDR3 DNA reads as TGCGCCAGCAGCCATACTAGCGGGAGGGCAGATACGCAGTATTTT. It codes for CASSHTSGRADTQYF.

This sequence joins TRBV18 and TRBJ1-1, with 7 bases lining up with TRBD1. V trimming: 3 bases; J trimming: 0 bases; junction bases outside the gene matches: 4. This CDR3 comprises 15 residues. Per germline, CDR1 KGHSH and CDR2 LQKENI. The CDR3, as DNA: TGTGCCAGCTCACCCCCGGGACAGATGAACACTGAAGCTTTCTTT. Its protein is CASSPPGQMNTEAFF.

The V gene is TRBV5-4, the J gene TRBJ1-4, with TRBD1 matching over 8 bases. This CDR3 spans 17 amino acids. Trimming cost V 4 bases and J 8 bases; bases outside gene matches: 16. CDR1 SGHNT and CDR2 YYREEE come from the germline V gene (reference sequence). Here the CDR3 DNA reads TGTGCCAGCAGCCGCCGACAGGGGTTGAGTCGAGAAGAAAAACTGTTTTTT. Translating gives CASSRRQGLSREEKLFF. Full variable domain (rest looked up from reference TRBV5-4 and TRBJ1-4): ETGVTQSPTHLIKTRGQQVTLRCSSQSGHNTVSWYQQALGQGPQFIFQYYREEENGRGNFPPRFSGLQFPNYSSELNVNALELDDSALYLCASSRRQGLSREEKLFFGSGTQLSVL.

CDR3 loop: CASSYFEVTEAFF. For the CDR3, the DNA is TGTGCCAGCAGTTACTTCGAGGTAACTGAAGCTTTCTTT. The genes are TRBV6-2 or TRBV6-3 and TRBJ1-1; no definite D call. The CDR3 is made up of 13 amino acids. Germline CDR1 and CDR2: MNHEY and SVGEGT. Trimming stripped 1 base from V and 5 bases from J, with 8 bases between.

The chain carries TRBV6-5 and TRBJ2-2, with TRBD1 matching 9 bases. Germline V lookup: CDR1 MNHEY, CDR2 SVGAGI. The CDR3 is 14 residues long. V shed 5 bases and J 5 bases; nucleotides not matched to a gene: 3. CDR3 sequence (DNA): TGTGCCAGCAGTATGACAGGGGGGACCGGGGAGCTGTTTTTT. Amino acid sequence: CASSMTGGTGELFF.

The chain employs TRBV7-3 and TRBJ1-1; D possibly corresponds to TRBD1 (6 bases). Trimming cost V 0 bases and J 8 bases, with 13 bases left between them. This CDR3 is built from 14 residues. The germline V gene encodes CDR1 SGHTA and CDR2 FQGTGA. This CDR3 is CASSLTAGAAEAFF. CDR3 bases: TGTGCCAGCAGCTTAACGGCGGGGGCGGCCGAAGCTTTCTTT.

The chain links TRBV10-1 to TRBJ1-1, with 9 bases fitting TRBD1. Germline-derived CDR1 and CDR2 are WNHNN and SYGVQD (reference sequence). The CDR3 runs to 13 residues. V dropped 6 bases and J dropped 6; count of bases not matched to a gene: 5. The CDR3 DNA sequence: TGCGCCAGCAGATCGGGACAGGGCGCTGAAGCTTTCTTT. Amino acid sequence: CASRSGQGAEAFF.

The CDR3 sequence is CASSQFRETQYF. CDR3 nucleotide sequence: TGTGCCAGCAGCCAATTTCGGGAGACCCAGTACTTC. The V call is TRBV3-1 (or the pseudogene TRBV3-2), the J call TRBJ2-5, with D unresolved. The V gene lost 2 bases and the J gene lost 5 bases, with 6 bases spanning the gap. The CDR3 loop spans 12 amino acids. Germline CDR1 is LGHDT and CDR2 is YNNKEL (reference sequence).

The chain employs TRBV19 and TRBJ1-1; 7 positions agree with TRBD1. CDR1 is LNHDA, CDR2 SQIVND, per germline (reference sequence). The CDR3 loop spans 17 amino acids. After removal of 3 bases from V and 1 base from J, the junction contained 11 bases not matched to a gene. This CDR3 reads CASSIPSRQGSNTEAFF. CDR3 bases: TGTGCCAGTAGTATCCCCTCCCGACAGGGTTCGAACACTGAAGCTTTCTTT.

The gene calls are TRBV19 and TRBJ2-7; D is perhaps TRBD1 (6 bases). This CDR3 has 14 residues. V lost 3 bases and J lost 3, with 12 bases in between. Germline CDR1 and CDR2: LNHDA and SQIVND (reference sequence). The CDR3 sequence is CASSMRGTVYEQYF. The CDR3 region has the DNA TGTGCCAGTAGTATGAGGGGGACCGTCTACGAGCAGTACTTC.

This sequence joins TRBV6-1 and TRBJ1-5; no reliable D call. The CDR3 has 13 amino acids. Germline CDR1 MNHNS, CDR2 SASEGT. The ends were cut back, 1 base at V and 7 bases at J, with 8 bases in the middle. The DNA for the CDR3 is TGTGCCAGCAGTGAAGTATCTAGACAGCCCCAGCATTTT. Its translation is CASSEVSRQPQHF.

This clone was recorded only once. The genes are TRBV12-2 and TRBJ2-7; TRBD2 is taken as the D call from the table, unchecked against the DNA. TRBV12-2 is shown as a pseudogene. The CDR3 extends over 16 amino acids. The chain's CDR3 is CASRPSKSLNGYEQYF. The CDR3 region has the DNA TGTGCAAGTCGCCCGTCAAAAAGTCTCAACGGTTACGAGCAGTACTTC.

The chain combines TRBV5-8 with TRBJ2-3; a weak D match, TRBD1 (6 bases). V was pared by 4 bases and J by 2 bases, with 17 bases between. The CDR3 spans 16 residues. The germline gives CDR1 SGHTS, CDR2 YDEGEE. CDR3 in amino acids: CASSHGGRGDTDTQYF. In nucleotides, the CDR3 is TGTGCCAGCAGCCATGGCGGCAGGGGTGACACAGATACGCAGTATTTT.

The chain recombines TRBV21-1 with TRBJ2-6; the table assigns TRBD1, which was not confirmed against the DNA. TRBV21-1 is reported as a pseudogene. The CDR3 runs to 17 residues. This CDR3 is CASRPNLDSSGANVLTF. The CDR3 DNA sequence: TGTGCCAGCAGACCGAACCTGGACAGCTCTGGGGCCAACGTCCTGACTTTC.

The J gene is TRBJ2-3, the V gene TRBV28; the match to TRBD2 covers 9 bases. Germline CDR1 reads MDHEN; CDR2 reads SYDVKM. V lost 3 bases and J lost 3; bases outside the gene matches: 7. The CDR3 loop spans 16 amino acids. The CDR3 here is CASSFRAGGRTDTQYF. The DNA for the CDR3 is TGTGCCAGCAGTTTTCGGGCGGGGGGGCGGACAGATACGCAGTATTTT.

CDR3 sequence: CASSSIGSGGGGNEKLFF. The CDR3 DNA reads as TGTGCCAGCAGTTCGATCGGTTCCGGTGGGGGAGGGAATGAAAAACTGTTTTTT. The chain employs TRBV28 and TRBJ1-4, with a possible D match to TRBD1 (5 bases). The CDR3 runs to 18 residues. V dropped 4 bases and J dropped 5 bases, with 23 bases sitting between them. CDR1 is MDHEN and CDR2 is SYDVKM in the germline V gene.

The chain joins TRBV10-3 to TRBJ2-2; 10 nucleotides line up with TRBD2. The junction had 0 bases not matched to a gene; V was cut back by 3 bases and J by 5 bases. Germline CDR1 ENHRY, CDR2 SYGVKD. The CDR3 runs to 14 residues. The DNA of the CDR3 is TGTGCCATCAGTGAACTAGCGGGGACCGGGGAGCTGTTTTTT. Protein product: CAISELAGTGELFF.

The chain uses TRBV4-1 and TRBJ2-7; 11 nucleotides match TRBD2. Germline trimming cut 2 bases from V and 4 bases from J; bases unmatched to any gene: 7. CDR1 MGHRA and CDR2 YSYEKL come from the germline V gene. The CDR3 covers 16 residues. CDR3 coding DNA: TGCGCCAGCAGCCAACAAAAAGGACTAGCGGGTTACGAGCAGTACTTC. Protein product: CASSQQKGLAGYEQYF.

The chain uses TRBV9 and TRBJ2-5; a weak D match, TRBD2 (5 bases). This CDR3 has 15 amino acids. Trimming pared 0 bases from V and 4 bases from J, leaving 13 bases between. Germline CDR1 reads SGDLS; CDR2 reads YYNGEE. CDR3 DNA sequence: TGTGCCAGCAGCGTAGCGGCCGGGGAGCCAGAGACCCAGTACTTC. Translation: CASSVAAGEPETQYF.

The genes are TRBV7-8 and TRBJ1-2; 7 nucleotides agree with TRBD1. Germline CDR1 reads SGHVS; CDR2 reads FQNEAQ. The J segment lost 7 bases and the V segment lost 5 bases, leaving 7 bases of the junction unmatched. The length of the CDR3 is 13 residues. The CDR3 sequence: CASSLTGERGYTF. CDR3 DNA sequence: TGTGCCAGCAGCCTTACAGGGGAACGTGGCTACACCTTC.

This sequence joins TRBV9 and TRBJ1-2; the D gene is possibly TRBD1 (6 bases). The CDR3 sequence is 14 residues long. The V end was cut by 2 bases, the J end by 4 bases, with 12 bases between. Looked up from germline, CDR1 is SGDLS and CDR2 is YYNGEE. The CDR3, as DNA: TGTGCCAGCAGCGTGAGGGGGACCTTCTATGGCTACACCTTC. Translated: CASSVRGTFYGYTF.

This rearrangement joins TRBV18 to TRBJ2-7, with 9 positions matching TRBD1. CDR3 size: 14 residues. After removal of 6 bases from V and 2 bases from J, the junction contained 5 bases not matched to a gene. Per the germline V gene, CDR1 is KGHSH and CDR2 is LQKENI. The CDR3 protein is CASSPTGGAYEQYF. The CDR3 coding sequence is TGTGCCAGCTCCCCGACAGGGGGAGCCTACGAGCAGTACTTC.

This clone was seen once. The DNA for the CDR3 is TGTGCCAGCAGGTACCCTAGCACAGATACGCAGTATTTT. Protein: CASRYPSTDTQYF. V usage is TRBV6-5 and J usage is TRBJ2-3, with D hard to call. V was shortened by 6 bases and J by 0 bases, with 7 bases between the two germline ends. Germline CDR1 and CDR2: MNHEY and SVGAGI. This CDR3 contains 13 residues.

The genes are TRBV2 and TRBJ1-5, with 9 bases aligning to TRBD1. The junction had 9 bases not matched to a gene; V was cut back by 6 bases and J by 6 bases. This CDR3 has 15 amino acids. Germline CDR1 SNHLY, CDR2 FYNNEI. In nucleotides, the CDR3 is TGTGCCAGCAGCGGGGACAGGGCTGAGTCTCAGCCCCAGCATTTT. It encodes CASSGDRAESQPQHF.